Here is one T cell receptor beta chain with its context. Its antigen is still unknown. No clone much larger than this one lies a single base away; base qualities are absent. This entry is derived from a study of cytomegalovirus exposure and HLA in healthy donors (dated by TCRdb to the late 2010s). Context from the whole study: According to an earlier analysis of a few hundred of the donors, 150 million to 200 million T cells yielded roughly 110 million unique TCR beta sequences and about 300 Gb of sequence data. Among 398 genotyped donors of the cohort, an average of roughly 230,000 unique TCR beta nucleotide sequences was sequenced per donor, of which approximately 18% were non-productive. Typing coverage differed by locus: A, B, C, DRB1 and DQB1 were typed in roughly 629-640 donors, DQA1 in 500 to 550, DPA1 in around 600, and DPB1 in just under 480. Rather than using new phenotypic data, the later analysis identified candidate immune exposures from TCR beta sequences and from how often those sequences occurred across donors. An early release that covered about 600 HLA-typed donors contained approximately 300 gigabases of sequencing data and roughly 84 million unique TCR sequences. Using immunosequencing, the study profiled T cell repertoires from 640 or so subjects and related those repertoires to cytomegalovirus serostatus. In addition to the first cohort of 650 to 800 subjects, a separate validation cohort of about 120 different subjects was used. In a later analysis, previously published TCR beta repertoires from hundreds of donors were re-analyzed and high-resolution HLA genotyping was added so that TCR occurrence patterns could be studied. High-throughput TCR immunosequencing, statistical association of individual TCRs with disease status, and machine learning were combined to predict cytomegalovirus infection status. Donor age, sex, ethnicity and CMV serostatus were compiled alongside the repertoire data. Genome-wide SNP genotypes for about three fifths of the roughly 670 donors were used in a later genetic analysis, which treated that subset as a discovery cohort. The study aimed to test whether signatures of past pathogen exposure could be identified by cataloging public T cell receptors. Four or five DR-DQ haplotypes were handled as single units for association and clustering because linkage in the cohort was strong. An earlier analysis of around 580 of the donors used high-throughput TCR beta sequencing to judge whether each TCR beta V gene segment behaved as functional or pseudogenic. All discovery cohort repertoires had been generated using a single sequencing platform. HLA typing covered class I and class II loci at four-digit resolution. Among the roughly 400 genotyped donors, approximately 82% belonged to the genetic ancestry cluster associated with self-reported Caucasian donors. Points the paper makes about the study in general: Correlated functional status among segregating V segments might be attributable to linkage disequilibrium, but an unknown experimental factor could not be ruled out. For the cohort, immune exposure information was limited to CMV serostatus. The study gave a list of 150 to 200 TCR beta chains associated with cytomegalovirus. Across donors, most TCR sequences were observed very rarely, whereas some public TCRs were present in many individuals. A cluster of highly shared sequence variants was judged likely to be a technical artifact of the sequencing pipeline. An earlier analysis of around 500 of the donors showed that most TCR beta V segments appeared in productive rearrangements either about 90% or about 30% of the time, which broadly matched IMGT annotations. In a later genetic analysis, a missense DCLRE1C variant was associated with V-gene and J-gene trimming of TCR beta chains, and the association was replicated in an independent cohort. The authors suggested that the approach could potentially be extended to other disease states and immunological phenotypes. The earlier analysis of 450 to 700 of the donors excluded roughly 17 rarely observed V segments, including chromosome 9 orphons, because counts were too low. When HLA alleles, especially DR and DQ, strongly co-occurred, TCR associations were difficult to assign to individual alleles. In a later genetic analysis, fewer N-insertions in productive TCRs were reported among donors in an Asian-associated ancestry cluster than the roughly 710-donor mean. At a false discovery rate of 0.05, a later analysis linked 15,000 to 20,000 TCR beta sequences to specific HLA alleles. In a later analysis, most CMV-associated TCR beta chains were found to appear HLA-restricted, with HLA associations seemingly driven largely by CMV exposure. In a later analysis, TCR association rates were found to vary across HLA loci, with the most associated TCRs seen for DRB1 alleles and the fewest for HLA-C alleles. In a later analysis, several top co-occurrence clusters were reported to appear linked to parvovirus B19, influenza, CMV and Epstein-Barr virus. Sequencing depth was assumed to be roughly uniform across donors in the presence/absence analyses, though that assumption may not hold. The classifier was reported to diagnose cytomegalovirus status with high specificity and sensitivity in both the original and validation cohorts. Because HLA typing was missing for some donors at each locus, association tests included only the typed subset. This cohort had only TCR beta chains sequenced, and the lack of alpha or paired-chain data limited which features could be detected. A further reported finding was that TCR beta sequences accurately predicted the HLA-A and HLA-B alleles for most subjects in the first cohort. Three of the identified cytomegalovirus-associated TCR beta chains were confirmed in vitro to be specific for cytomegalovirus antigens. In a later analysis, HLA-associated TCR beta chains showed more clonal expansion and lower generation probabilities than non-associated chains that were equally common.

Library preparation used the immunoSEQ multiplex PCR assay. For the multiplex PCR, a mixture combining 60 forward primers for TCR Vbeta segments and 13 reverse primers for TCR Jbeta segments was used. The CDR3 region of rearranged TCR beta genes was amplified from genomic DNA with a multiplex PCR assay. On the Illumina HiSeq System, the amplified TCR beta libraries were sequenced as 87-base-pair reads. On the authors' methods: Across the 640 or so repertoires, a later analysis counted some 81 million unique TCR beta chains, roughly 11 million of which were shared by at least two donors. To remove PCR and sequencing errors, raw reads were error-corrected and collapsed into unique sequences using a nearest-neighbor algorithm that merged closely related sequences. To assign V, D and J gene segments, CDR3 sequences were aligned to IMGT reference sequences. For a sequence to be retained, a match of at least six nucleotides was required to both a V gene segment and a J gene segment. Rearrangements were classified as productive when the CDR3 lacked stop codons and remained in frame with V and J, and all other rearrangements were classified as non-productive. CDR3 was defined according to IMGT convention as the region running from the second conserved V-encoded cysteine to the conserved J-encoded phenylalanine. In an earlier analysis of around 570 of the donors, sequences lacking an unambiguous match to a single V gene segment were excluded. An earlier analysis of some 500 of the donors classified V segments as functional when productive rearrangements were above 56.7% and as segregating when the standard deviation between donors was above 5%. A statistical classification framework was built to diagnose cytomegalovirus status from the catalog of TCR beta chain sequences. In a later analysis, TCR nucleotide sequences were compared against IMGT/GENE-DB human TR gene sequences so that V and J genes could be assigned. A later analysis assigned CDR3 sequences and most-parsimonious VDJ recombination scenarios with the TCRdist pipeline. In a later analysis, every TCR beta chain was defined by the combination of its CDR3 amino acid sequence and its V-gene family, and reads without a unique V-gene family were dropped. A later analysis removed roughly 590 highly shared, low-generation-probability nucleotide sequences to deal with suspected cross-contamination and a sequencing artifact. A later analysis calculated a clonal expansion index for each public chain from normalized within-repertoire ranks of inferred template counts. Generation probabilities in a later analysis came from a VDJ recombination model fitted to out-of-frame rearrangements, and those results were checked against IGoR. In a later analysis, TCR-TCR, TCR-HLA and TCR-CMV co-occurrence was scored with hypergeometric tests, and a repertoire-size bias correction was applied to TCR pairs. To estimate false discovery rates, a later analysis permuted the HLA or CMV assignments 20 times. In a later analysis, co-occurring TCRs were grouped using DBSCAN, with TCRdist sequence similarity added in when clustering inside HLA-allele-positive subsets. Co-occurrence clustering excluded repertoires with fewer than 30,000 or more than 120,000 public chains, plus five with anomalous nucleotide sharing. The table was pulled from immuneACCESS by TCRdb, which kept in-frame rearrangements only. Such tables lose some clones; where checked, under half of the loss comes from unresolved V genes, and the rest has no known cause. V, J and clone size are those of that table, while D and trimming were read from the DNA. This sample has more than 95,000 clones in its table, and 64% of those were observed once. 2.5% to 3.5% of the sample is in the top ten clones.

The cohort consisted of 650 to 700 healthy bone marrow donors. At the time of sampling, every cohort member was nominally healthy, though immune exposures that went unrecorded were likely present. The donor tested CMV seronegative and was one of the 352 seronegative cohort members. Each donor provided a peripheral blood sample, and peripheral blood mononuclear cells were used for TCR beta sequencing. The Qiagen DNeasy Blood Extraction Kit was used to extract genomic DNA from the blood cell samples. Sequencing was carried out using PBMCs. The sequence was obtained from a man between 60 and 75 years old in good health and CMV-seronegative.

The DNA sequence is TGCAGCGTTGCTCCCCCGGGGGTCGGCGAGCAGTACTTC. It translates to CSVAPPGVGEQYF. The chain is encoded by TRBV29-1 joined to TRBJ2-7, and TRBD2 may be the D gene, going by 6 matching bases. Spanning cysteine to phenylalanine, the CDR3 consists of 13 amino acids. Only the CDR3 portion is preserved as DNA: 39 bases, with reading frame beginning at the first base. The CDR1 and CDR2 encoded by the germline V gene are SQVTM and ANQGSEA. Relative to germline, V is 4 bases shorter and J is 6 bases shorter, with 16 bases between their ends.